Below, 4 T cell receptor beta chains from the same sample are listed, as sequenced in a study of T cells expressing NK-cell markers. TCRdb reprocessed the 5' RACE reads and stores each CDR3 protein as one record, lacking DNA. The repertoire shows approximately 420,000 distinct CDR3 sequences; the top ten hold about 10%. The specimen was blood T cells: a sorted CD56 or NKG2C T cell subset, CD4+ or CD8+ T cells, or bulk PBMC T cells (not recorded which). The source of these receptors is a woman between 45 and 60 years old in good health.

The chain couples TRBV20-1 to TRBJ2-2; TCRdb lists TRBD1, though no DNA is available to test this call. CDR1 and CDR2 (germline): DFQATT, SNEGSKA (reference sequence). This CDR3 region has 14 residues. CDR3 loop: CSASLRGGIGELFF.

The chain links TRBV4-1 to TRBJ2-1; TCRdb selects TRBD2, and the lack of DNA leaves this call unchecked. Per the germline V gene, CDR1 is MGHRA and CDR2 is YSYEKL. The CDR3 length is 16 residues. CDR3 sequence reads: CASSQGGGWTYNEQFF.

The gene calls are TRBV11-2 and TRBJ2-3; without DNA, the TCRdb call of TRBD2 cannot be checked. Germline V gene sequence: CDR1 SGHAT, CDR2 FQNNGV. The CDR3 runs to 15 residues. The chain's CDR3 is CASNEGGAGTDTQYF. Looking up the rest from reference TRBV11-2 and TRBJ2-3 gives the full variable domain: EAGVAQSPRYKIIEKRQSVAFWCNPISGHATLYWYQQILGQGPKLLIQFQNNGVVDDSQLPKDRFSAERLKGVDSTLKIQPAKLEDSAVYLCASNEGGAGTDTQYFGPGTRLTVL.

V and J are TRBV12-3 or TRBV12-4 and TRBJ1-2; TCRdb returns TRBD1, unconfirmable since there is no DNA. This CDR3 contains 13 residues. CDR3 in amino acids: CASSLSGFRGYTF.